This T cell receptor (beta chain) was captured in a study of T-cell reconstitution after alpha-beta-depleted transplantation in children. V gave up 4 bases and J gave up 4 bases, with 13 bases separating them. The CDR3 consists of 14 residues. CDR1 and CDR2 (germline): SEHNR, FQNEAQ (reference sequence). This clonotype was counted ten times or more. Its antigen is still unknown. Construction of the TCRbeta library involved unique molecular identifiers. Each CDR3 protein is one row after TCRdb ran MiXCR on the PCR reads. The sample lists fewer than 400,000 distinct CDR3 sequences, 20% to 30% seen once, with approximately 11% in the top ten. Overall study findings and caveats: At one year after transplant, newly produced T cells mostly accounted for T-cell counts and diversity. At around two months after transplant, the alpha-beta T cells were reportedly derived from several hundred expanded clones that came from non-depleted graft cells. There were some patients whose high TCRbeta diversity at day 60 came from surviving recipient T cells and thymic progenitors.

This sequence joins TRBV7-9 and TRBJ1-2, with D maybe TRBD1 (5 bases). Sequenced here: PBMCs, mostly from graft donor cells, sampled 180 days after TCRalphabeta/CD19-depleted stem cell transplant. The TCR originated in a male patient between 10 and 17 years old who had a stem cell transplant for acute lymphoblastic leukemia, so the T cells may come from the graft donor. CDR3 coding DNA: TGTGCCAGCAGCTCAACAACAGGAGCCTATGGCTACACCTTC. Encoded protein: CASSSTTGAYGYTF. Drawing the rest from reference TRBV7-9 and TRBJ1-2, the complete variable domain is DTGVSQNPRHKITKRGQNVTFRCDPISEHNRLYWYRQTLGQGPEFLTYFQNEAQLEKSRLLSDRFSAERPKGSFSTLEIQRTEQGDSAMYLCASSSTTGAYGYTFGSGTRLTVV.